Reported below is one T cell receptor (beta chain). The antigen this receptor binds is unknown. No much larger clone exists at a distance of one base, and base qualities are not known. This sample stems from a study of cytomegalovirus exposure and HLA in healthy donors (dated by TCRdb to 2016 to 2017). For the study in its entirety: An earlier analysis of 587 of the donors reported about 280 Gb of sequence data and 95 million to 140 million unique TCR beta sequences obtained from around 180 million T cells. Several DR-DQ haplotypes were treated as single units for association and clustering because of strong linkage in the cohort. All discovery cohort repertoires had been generated using a single sequencing platform. The study combined high-throughput TCR immunosequencing, statistical association of individual TCRs with disease status, and machine learning to predict cytomegalovirus infection status. In the later analysis, no new phenotypic data were used to find candidate immune exposures; instead, reliance was placed on TCR beta sequences and their occurrence across donors. The number of typed donors differed by locus: roughly 620-640 for A, B, C, DRB1 and DQB1; some 540 for DQA1; roughly 600 for DPA1; and approximately 450 for DPB1. HLA typing included class I and class II loci at four-digit resolution. Among roughly 400 genotyped donors of the cohort, an average of around 220,000 unique TCR beta nucleotide sequences was sequenced per donor, of which 15% to 20% were non-productive. A later genetic analysis took genome-wide SNP genotypes for about three fifths of the roughly 700 donors and used that subset as a discovery cohort. An early release covering about 600 HLA-typed donors comprised about 300 gigabases of sequencing data and 85 million or so unique TCR sequences. Along with the approximately 700-subject first cohort, a separate validation cohort of over 90 different subjects was used. Of the approximately 400 genotyped donors, less than 90% were placed in the genetic ancestry cluster associated with self-reported Caucasian donors. The study aimed to test whether signatures of past pathogen exposure could be identified by cataloging public T cell receptors. In a later analysis, previously published TCR beta repertoires from about 670 donors were re-analyzed and high-resolution HLA genotyping was added so that TCR occurrence patterns could be studied. The study used immunosequencing to profile the T cell repertoires of about 670 subjects and linked those repertoires to cytomegalovirus serostatus. To decide whether each TCR beta V gene segment behaved as functional or pseudogenic, an earlier analysis of 587 of the donors relied on high-throughput TCR beta sequencing. Alongside the repertoire data, information on donor age, sex, ethnicity and CMV serostatus was compiled.

The cohort was made up of approximately 670 healthy bone marrow donors. At the time of sampling, all cohort members were nominally healthy, though unrecorded immune exposures were likely present. The donor was CMV seronegative and belonged to the group of 380 or so seronegative cohort members. Each donor provided a peripheral blood sample, and peripheral blood mononuclear cells were used for TCR beta sequencing. Genomic DNA was extracted from the blood cell samples with the Qiagen DNeasy Blood Extraction Kit. Via the germline V gene, CDR1 is SNHLY and CDR2 FYNNEI. Trimming removed 4 bases from V and 2 bases from J; the gene matches leave 7 bases unexplained. The CDR3 sequence holds 17 residues, the cysteine and phenylalanine included. Kept here is only the CDR3 DNA, which spans 51 bases and is read in frame from base 1. Results and caveats for the whole study, not just this receptor: Some IMGT-functional V segments, including TRBV6-2 and TRBV6-3, could not be distinguished by the 87-base-pair reads and were therefore excluded. A further reported finding was that TCR beta sequences accurately predicted the HLA-A and HLA-B alleles for most subjects in the first cohort. At a false discovery rate of 0.05, a later analysis linked approximately 18,000 TCR beta sequences to specific HLA alleles. The study listed 150 to 200 TCR beta chains as associated with cytomegalovirus. A group of highly shared sequence variants was considered likely to be a technical artifact of the sequencing pipeline. In both the original and validation cohorts, the classifier was reported to diagnose cytomegalovirus status with high specificity and sensitivity. In vitro tests confirmed that a few of the cytomegalovirus-associated TCR beta chains recognize cytomegalovirus antigens. Because HLA typing was missing for some donors at each locus, association tests included only the typed subset. A later genetic analysis reported fewer N-insertions in productive TCRs among donors in an Asian-associated ancestry cluster than the roughly 640-donor mean. For the cohort, immune exposure information was limited to CMV serostatus. Several of the top co-occurrence clusters appeared to be linked to parvovirus B19, influenza, CMV and Epstein-Barr virus, according to a later analysis. Assigning TCR associations to individual alleles was difficult when HLA alleles, especially DR and DQ, strongly co-occurred. An association between a missense DCLRE1C variant and V-gene and J-gene trimming of TCR beta chains was found in a later genetic analysis and replicated in an independent cohort. The authors suggested that the approach could potentially be generalized to other disease states and immunological phenotypes. Broadly in line with IMGT annotations, most TCR beta V segments showed up in productive rearrangements about 90% or about 30% of the time in an earlier analysis of around 600 of the donors. Fewer than 20 rarely observed V segments, including chromosome 9 orphons, were excluded from the earlier analysis of approximately 500 of the donors because counts were too low. Sequencing depth was assumed to be roughly uniform across donors in the presence/absence analyses, though that assumption may not hold. Most TCR sequences were seen in very few donors, while some public TCRs were found in many individuals. In this cohort, only TCR beta chains were sequenced, and detectable features were limited by the absence of alpha or paired-chain data. Linkage disequilibrium might explain the correlated functional status among segregating V segments, but an unknown experimental factor could not be ruled out. In a later analysis, TCR association rates were found to vary across HLA loci, with the most associated TCRs seen for DRB1 alleles and the fewest for HLA-C alleles. A later analysis found that most CMV-associated TCR beta chains appeared HLA-restricted, with HLA associations seemingly driven largely by CMV exposure. In a later analysis, HLA-associated TCR beta chains were found to be more clonally expanded and to have lower generation probabilities than equally common non-associated chains.

The receptor library was made with the immunoSEQ multiplex PCR assay. A mixture of 60 forward primers for TCR Vbeta segments and 13 reverse primers for TCR Jbeta segments was used in the multiplex PCR. The CDR3 region of rearranged TCR beta genes was amplified from genomic DNA with a multiplex PCR assay. Amplified TCR beta libraries were sequenced as 87-base-pair reads on the Illumina HiSeq System. Concerning the study's data processing: A later analysis tallied 80 million to 95 million unique TCR beta chains across the 660 or so repertoires, and around 9.9 million of those chains were shared by two or more donors. To remove PCR and sequencing errors, raw reads were error-corrected and collapsed into unique sequences using a nearest-neighbor algorithm that merged closely related sequences. V, D and J gene segments were assigned by aligning CDR3 sequences to IMGT reference sequences. For a sequence to be retained, a match of at least six nucleotides to both a V gene segment and a J gene segment was required. A rearrangement counted as productive if the CDR3 had no stop codons and remained in frame with V and J, and every other rearrangement counted as non-productive. Following IMGT convention, CDR3 was defined as the stretch from the second conserved V-encoded cysteine to the conserved J-encoded phenylalanine. Sequences without an unambiguous match to a single V gene segment were excluded from the earlier analysis of 450 to 750 of the donors. An earlier analysis of 587 of the donors classified V segments as functional when productive rearrangements were above 56.7% and as segregating when the standard deviation between donors was above 5%. A statistical classification framework was built for diagnosing cytomegalovirus status from the catalog of TCR beta chain sequences. V and J gene assignment, in a later analysis, came from comparing TCR nucleotide sequences with IMGT/GENE-DB human TR gene sequences. In a later analysis, CDR3 sequences and most-parsimonious VDJ recombination scenarios were assigned using the TCRdist pipeline. In a later analysis, every TCR beta chain was defined by the combination of its CDR3 amino acid sequence and its V-gene family, and reads without a unique V-gene family were dropped. To address suspected cross-contamination and a sequencing artifact, a later analysis removed around 600 highly shared, low-generation-probability nucleotide sequences. In a later analysis, a clonal expansion index for each public chain was calculated from normalized within-repertoire ranks of inferred template counts. Generation probabilities in a later analysis came from a VDJ recombination model fitted to out-of-frame rearrangements, and those results were checked against IGoR. In a later analysis, TCR-TCR, TCR-HLA and TCR-CMV co-occurrence was scored with hypergeometric tests, and a repertoire-size bias correction was applied to TCR pairs. False discovery rates were estimated in a later analysis by permuting HLA or CMV assignments 20 times. In a later analysis, co-occurring TCRs were grouped with DBSCAN, and TCRdist sequence similarity was added when clustering was performed within HLA-allele-positive subsets. Co-occurrence clustering excluded repertoires with fewer than 30,000 or more than 120,000 public chains, plus five with anomalous nucleotide sharing. TCRdb provides this immuneACCESS table in a form limited to in-frame rearrangements. Some clones are lacking; in checked studies, under half of them reflect an unresolved V gene, and why the rest are absent is not known. D and trimming were read from the DNA, whereas the V and J calls and clone size are those reported in that table. This sample has 150,000 to 200,000 clones in its table, and 75% to 85% of those were observed once. The ten top clones hold around 0.75% of the sample.

The chain links TRBV2 with TRBJ2-5; 13 bases in the middle match TRBD2. The TCR sequence derives from a woman in her late teens or twenties in good health and CMV-seronegative. The sequencing input was PBMCs. The encoded CDR3 is CASSGTSGGATQETQYF. The sequenced DNA is TGTGCCAGCAGTGGTACTAGCGGGGGGGCCACTCAAGAGACCCAGTACTTC.